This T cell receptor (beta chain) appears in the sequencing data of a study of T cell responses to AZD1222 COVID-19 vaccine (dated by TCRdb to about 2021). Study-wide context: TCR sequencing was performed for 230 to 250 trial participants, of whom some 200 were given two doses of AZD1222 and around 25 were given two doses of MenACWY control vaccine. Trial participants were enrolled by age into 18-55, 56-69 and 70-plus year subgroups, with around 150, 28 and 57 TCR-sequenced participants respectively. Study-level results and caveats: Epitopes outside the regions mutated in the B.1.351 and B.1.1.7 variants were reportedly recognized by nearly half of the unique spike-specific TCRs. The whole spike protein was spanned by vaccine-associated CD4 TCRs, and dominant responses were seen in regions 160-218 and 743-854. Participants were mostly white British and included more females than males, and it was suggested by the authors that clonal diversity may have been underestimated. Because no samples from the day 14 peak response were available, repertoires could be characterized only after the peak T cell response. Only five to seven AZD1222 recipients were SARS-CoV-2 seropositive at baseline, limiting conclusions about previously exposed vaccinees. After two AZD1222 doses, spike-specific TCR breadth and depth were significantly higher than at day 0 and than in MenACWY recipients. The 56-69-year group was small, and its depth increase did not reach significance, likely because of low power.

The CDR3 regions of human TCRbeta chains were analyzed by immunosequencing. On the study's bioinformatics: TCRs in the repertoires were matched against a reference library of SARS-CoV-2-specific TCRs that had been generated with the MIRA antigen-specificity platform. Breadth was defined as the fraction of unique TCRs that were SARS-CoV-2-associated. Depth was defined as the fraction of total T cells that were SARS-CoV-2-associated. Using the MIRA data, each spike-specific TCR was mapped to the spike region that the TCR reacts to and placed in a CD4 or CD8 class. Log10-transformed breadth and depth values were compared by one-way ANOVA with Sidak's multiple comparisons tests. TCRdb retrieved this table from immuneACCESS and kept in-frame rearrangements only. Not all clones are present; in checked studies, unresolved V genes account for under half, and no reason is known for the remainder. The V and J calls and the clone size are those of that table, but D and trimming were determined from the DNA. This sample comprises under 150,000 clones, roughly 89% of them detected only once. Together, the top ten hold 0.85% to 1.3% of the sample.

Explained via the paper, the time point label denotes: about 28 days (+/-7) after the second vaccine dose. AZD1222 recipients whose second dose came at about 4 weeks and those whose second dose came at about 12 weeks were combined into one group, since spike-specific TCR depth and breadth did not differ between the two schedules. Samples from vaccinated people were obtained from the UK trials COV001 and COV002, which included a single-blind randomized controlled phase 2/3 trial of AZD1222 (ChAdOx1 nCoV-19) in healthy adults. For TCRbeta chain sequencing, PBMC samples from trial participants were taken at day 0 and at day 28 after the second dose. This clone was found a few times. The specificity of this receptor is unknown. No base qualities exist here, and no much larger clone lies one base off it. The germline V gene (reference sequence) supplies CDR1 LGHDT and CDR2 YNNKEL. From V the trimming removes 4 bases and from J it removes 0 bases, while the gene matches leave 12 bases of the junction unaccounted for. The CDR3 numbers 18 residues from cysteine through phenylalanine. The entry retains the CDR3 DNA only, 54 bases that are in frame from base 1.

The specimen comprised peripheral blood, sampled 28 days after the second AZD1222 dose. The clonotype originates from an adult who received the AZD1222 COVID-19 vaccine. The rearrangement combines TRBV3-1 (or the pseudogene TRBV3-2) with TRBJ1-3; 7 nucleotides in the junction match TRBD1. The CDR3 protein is CASSLRPGTVHSGNTIYF. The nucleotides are TGTGCCAGCAGCCTCCGCCCCGGGACAGTCCACTCTGGAAACACCATATATTTT.